This TCR beta chain appears in the sequencing data of a study of T cell responses to AZD1222 COVID-19 vaccine. Overall study findings and caveats: Unmutated variant regions reportedly attract nearly half of all spike-specific TCRs. Without day 14 samples, only post-peak T cell repertoires were studied. Mostly white British, mostly female donors; authors suggested clonal diversity may be underestimated.

Researchers grouped second doses given at about 4 or about 12 weeks into one pool. Per the germline V gene, CDR1 is SGHRS and CDR2 is YFSETQ. The CDR3 sequence is 14 residues long. Trimming cost V 4 bases and J 6 bases; bases outside gene matches: 4. A note on this clone: Its target is not known.

Sequenced by immunoSEQ multiplex PCR; TCRdb stores in-frame clones only, minus some. The sample gives some 60,000 clones, 60% to 85% of which show up once; roughly 3.5% is in the top ten. V is TRBV5-1 and J is TRBJ1-4, with 9 bases fitting TRBD1. The sequence came from an adult who received the AZD1222 COVID-19 vaccine. The specimen comprised peripheral blood, sampled 28 days after the second AZD1222 dose. CDR3 nucleotide sequence: TGCGCCAGCAGCCTACGACAGGGGGATGAAAAACTGTTTTTT. Translated: CASSLRQGDEKLFF.